This is a list of T cell receptor beta chains from one sample in a study of blood T cell repertoires in COVID-19. Assay: immunoSEQ multiplex PCR; the TCRdb copy retains only in-frame clones and omits some. The data contain 260,000 or so clones, approximately 85% of them seen just once; the ten biggest clones take up about 0.64%. What was sequenced was peripheral blood. The receptors stem from a human donor in a cohort sampled during active COVID-19. The conserved cysteine and the conserved F or W are not part of the CDR3 here. The D gene is left open where the match is weak. Only part of the rows carry a size: once, few, many, or a class if the clone is expanded.

.	TRBV30	TRBJ2-4	.	AWTGAKNIQY
.	TRBV7-2	TRBJ2-3	.	ASSSDRVITDTQY
.	TRBV7-9	TRBJ2-6	.	ASRKQRADVLT
TRBD1	TRBV30	TRBJ2-7	.	AMGQGNEQY
.	TRBV28	TRBJ1-2	.	ASSLYARDGYT
.	TRBV18	TRBJ2-5	.	ASSWQTNYQETQY
.	TRBV11-2	TRBJ1-1	.	ASSLERGMNTEAF
.	TRBV4-1	TRBJ2-7	.	ASSQEGDEQY
TRBD1	TRBV19	TRBJ2-6	once	ASSIVLSGGVSSGANVLT
.	TRBV3-1/TRBV3-2	TRBJ2-1	.	ASSRDTVFHNEQF
TRBD2	TRBV5-4	TRBJ2-3	.	ASSLRFVAGDTQY
TRBD1	TRBV6-6	TRBJ2-7	.	ASSYGKGQGLGEQY
TRBD2	TRBV18	TRBJ2-7	.	ASSPPGGSGEQY
.	TRBV7-2	TRBJ2-1	.	ASSLVVGQGYNEQF
.	TRBV7-6	TRBJ1-2	once	ASSFHPRGGYYGYT
TRBD2	TRBV5-4	TRBJ2-7	once	ASSPVRAGDYEQY
TRBD2	TRBV9	TRBJ2-2	.	ASSPLAGETTGELF
TRBD1	TRBV7-2	TRBJ2-7	.	ASSITGTGGRRTLYEQY
.	TRBV2	TRBJ2-7	.	ATVGSSLSSYEQY
.	TRBV7-2	TRBJ1-5	.	ASSPGGPGNQPQH
TRBD2	TRBV7-3	TRBJ2-5	.	ASSYLAGGPETQY
TRBD2	TRBV28	TRBJ2-7	.	ASFSPGTSGGEQY
TRBD1	TRBV28	TRBJ1-6	.	ASSSRTGATYNSPLH
.	TRBV7-6	TRBJ2-1	.	ASSASAGFYEQF
TRBD1	TRBV30	TRBJ1-2	few	AWSVTVQGASRYT
.	TRBV3-1/TRBV3-2	TRBJ2-7	.	ASSQGSGRPYEQY
TRBD1	TRBV6-2/TRBV6-3	TRBJ2-5	.	ASSYVGQVGETQY
.	TRBV4-1	TRBJ2-3	.	ASSQTQRDTQY
.	TRBV7-2	TRBJ2-2	.	ASSSLGSGTGELF
.	TRBV5-1	TRBJ1-5	.	ASSLGGSSNQPQH
.	TRBV25-1	TRBJ2-3	once	ASSGLTDTQY
TRBD1	TRBV28	TRBJ2-1	.	ASSLGQGKSDEQF
.	TRBV27	TRBJ2-7	.	ASSFSESSYEQY
.	TRBV6-4	TRBJ1-2	.	ASSYRESYGYT
TRBD1	TRBV4-1	TRBJ1-2	few	ASSSGTGRYGYT
.	TRBV15	TRBJ2-7	once	ATSREAGQLDEQY
.	TRBV5-1	TRBJ1-1	few	ASSTGVINTEAF